Sequencing of this T cell receptor (beta chain) was carried out in a study of blood T cells in healthy people across ages. CDR1 and CDR2 from the germline V gene are SNHLY and FYNNEI. The CDR3 runs to 15 residues. Trimming shortened V by 7 bases and J by 1 base, and 11 bases separated the two germline ends. PCR was performed a second time for about 6 to 12 cycles using a sample-barcoded 5' primer and a J-beta primer mix. Researchers report that a template-switch adaptor with 12 random nucleotides tagged each cDNA molecule. TCRdb used MiXCR to reprocess the 5' RACE reads, holding one entry per CDR3 protein. Here the sample spans more than 550,000 distinct CDR3 sequences, 22% being singletons. Note on this clonotype: Its antigen remains unidentified.

Broader study findings: Calculation of diversity from one million T cells yielded estimates considered to be underestimates. Significant beta diversity loss was already apparent by age approximately 40, declining roughly linearly. Diversity was higher, and naive CD4+ cells more numerous, in long-lived donors than in aged donors.

The clonotype was recovered from a man between 70 and 80 years old in good health. The sequenced sample was blood. The chain links TRBV2 to TRBJ1-6; D call uncertain. The CDR3: CASTRVASYNSPLHF. The CDR3 DNA follows: TGTGCCAGCACGAGGGTTGCGTCCTATAATTCACCCCTCCACTTT.